The subject of this entry is one T cell receptor beta chain. The CDR3 has 15 residues. Germline-derived CDR1 and CDR2 are SNHLY and FYNNEI. V was clipped by 5 bases and J by 8 bases, with 16 bases between them. This record comes from a study of blood T cell repertoires in COVID-19. The wider study: The United States, Italy and Spain provided the acute and convalescent COVID-19 samples.

The repertoire was sequenced with immunoSEQ multiplex PCR; TCRdb's copy has only in-frame clones and lacks some. Found here are a few hundred thousand clones, around 90% of them singletons; the top ten hold approximately 2.2%. The V gene is TRBV2, the J gene TRBJ1-6, with unresolved D. This TCR was sampled from a man between 50 and 59 years old with acute or convalescent COVID-19. The sequenced sample consisted of peripheral blood. CDR3 nucleotide sequence: TGTGCCAGCAGTCTATCGACTAGTTTTGATTCACCCCTCCACTTT. This codes for CASSLSTSFDSPLHF.